A single sample is the source of the 23 T cell receptor beta chains below, sequenced in a study of T-cell reconstitution after alpha-beta-depleted transplantation in children. Preparation of the TCRbeta library was carried out with unique molecular identifiers. A single record per CDR3 protein comes from TCRdb applying MiXCR to the PCR reads. Of around 410,000 distinct CDR3 sequences listed, roughly 11% are singletons. The specimen comprised PBMCs from the stem cell graft donor, sampled from the stem cell graft. These receptors originate from a human donor who donated a stem cell graft to a child with acute myeloid leukemia.

This clonotype was recorded a few times. The chain has TRBV20-1 and TRBJ2-1; D gene unclear. The CDR3 runs 15 residues. The germline gives CDR1 DFQATT, CDR2 SNEGSKA (reference sequence). With 3 bases removed from V and 0 bases from J, the gap between germline ends came to 12 bases. The CDR3 coding sequence is TGCAGTGCTAGTTGGCGCCGAAGCTCCTACAATGAGCAGTTCTTC. This sequence encodes CSASWRRSSYNEQFF.

This clonotype has a handful of counts. This chain uses TRBV27 with TRBJ1-3; D gene uncertain. The CDR3 length is 13 residues. The V end was cut by 0 bases, the J end by 4 bases, with 4 bases between. CDR1 and CDR2 (germline): MNHEY, SMNVEV (reference sequence). In DNA, the CDR3 is TGTGCCAGCAGTTTATCGGTCGGAAACACCATATATTTT. This translates into CASSLSVGNTIYF.

Remarks on this clonotype: A much larger clone differs from this one at a single base, so this may be a read error. CDR3 region: CASSPGQYGYTF. For the CDR3, the DNA is TGTGCCAGCAGCCCGGGACAGTATGGCTACACCTTC. The chain employs TRBV5-6 and TRBJ1-2; 7 bases match TRBD1. CDR1 is SGHDT and CDR2 is YYEEEE in the germline V gene. V was pared by 4 bases and J by 5 bases, with 2 bases of the junction left unmatched. This CDR3 spans 12 amino acids.

This clonotype was detected a few times. The rearrangement links TRBV11-2 to TRBJ2-7; D perhaps matches TRBD1 (6 bases). This CDR3 contains 14 residues. The V gene's germline CDR1 is SGHAT and CDR2 FQNNGV. The V end was cut by 9 bases, the J end by 1 base, with 16 bases between. The CDR3 DNA reads as TGTGCCAGTTGGGAAGGGGGTGGATCCTACGAGCAGTACTTC. This gives the protein CASWEGGGSYEQYF. The full variable domain, completed using reference TRBV11-2 and TRBJ2-7, is EAGVAQSPRYKIIEKRQSVAFWCNPISGHATLYWYQQILGQGPKLLIQFQNNGVVDDSQLPKDRFSAERLKGVDSTLKIQPAKLEDSAVYLCASWEGGGSYEQYFGPGTRLTVT.

In this sample, this clonotype turned up many times. The rearrangement joins TRBV27 to TRBJ2-7; 7 nucleotides match TRBD1. Losses at the gene ends were 6 bases for V and 0 bases for J; bases not matched to a gene: 2. The CDR3 is 13 amino acids. CDR1 and CDR2 from the germline V gene are MNHEY and SMNVEV (reference sequence). CDR3: CASRRQGSYEQYV. The CDR3 DNA reads as TGTGCCAGCAGGCGACAGGGCTCCTACGAGCAGTACGTC.

This rearrangement joins TRBV12-3 or TRBV12-4 to TRBJ2-7; possibly TRBD1 for D (5 bases). V shed 8 bases and J shed 3 bases, with 11 bases lying between them. This CDR3 has 12 residues. The CDR3 here is CASAETDYEQYF. DNA of the CDR3: TGTGCCAGCGCCGAGACAGACTACGAGCAGTACTTC.

This clonotype turned up a few times. The chain carries TRBV29-1 and TRBJ2-5; D remains ambiguous. CDR3 length: 14 residues. V dropped 3 bases and J dropped 5 bases, with 16 bases sitting between them. CDR1 and CDR2 (germline): SQVTM, ANQGSEA. CDR3 bases: TGCAGCGTTGATAAGGGCAACGTCGGGGAGACCCAGTACTTC. Residues: CSVDKGNVGETQYF. Full variable domain (outside the CDR3, taken from reference TRBV29-1 and TRBJ2-5): SAVISQKPSRDICQRGTSLTIQCQVDSQVTMMFWYRQQPGQSLTLIATANQGSEATYESGFVIDKFPISRPNLTFSTLTVSNMSPEDSSIYLCSVDKGNVGETQYFGPGTRLLVL.

At least ten counts were recorded for this clonotype. The rearrangement joins TRBV27 to TRBJ2-3, with D perhaps matching TRBD1 (6 bases). The CDR3 totals 13 residues. V lost 8 bases, J lost 9 bases, and 18 bases lay in between. Germline-derived CDR1 and CDR2 are MNHEY and SMNVEV (reference sequence). The CDR3 region is CASGTNFRGTQYF. The CDR3 nucleotides read TGTGCCAGCGGTACAAACTTCAGGGGCACGCAGTATTTT.

V and J are TRBV6-5 and TRBJ2-1; TRBD2 matches 10 bases. The CDR3 is made up of 15 amino acids. CDR1 is MNHEY and CDR2 is SVGAGI in the germline V gene. V shed 2 bases and J 3 bases; nucleotides not matched to a gene: 1. CDR3 DNA: TGTGCCAGCAGTTACGGGACTAGCGTCTACAATGAGCAGTTCTTC. It specifies CASSYGTSVYNEQFF.

This clonotype was seen many times. CDR3 coding DNA: TGTGCCAGCAGCTTAGCGACGGGTGTCGGGGAGCTGTTTTTT. This sequence encodes CASSLATGVGELFF. The chain links TRBV7-2 to TRBJ2-2; D not resolved. The germline V gene has CDR1 SGHTA and CDR2 FQGNSA. V lost 0 bases to trimming and J lost 7 bases, with 9 bases between them. This CDR3 spans 14 amino acids.

In its sample, this clonotype was seen once. The chain carries TRBV7-6 and TRBJ2-2; possibly TRBD1 for D (5 bases). V was cut by 3 bases and J by 4 bases, with 12 bases left in between. The CDR3 consists of 15 residues. Germline V CDR1 and CDR2: SGHVS, FNYEAQ. CDR3 in DNA: TGTGCCAGCAGCTTCAGGGAATCGGGCACCGGGGAGCTGTTTTTT. This gives the protein CASSFRESGTGELFF.

This clonotype was observed a handful of times. The chain uses TRBV12-3 or TRBV12-4 and TRBJ1-2, with D unclear. The V end lost 4 bases, the J end lost 2 bases, and 8 bases lay between the germline ends. The CDR3 consists of 13 residues. The CDR3 sequence: CASSSPANYGYTF. The CDR3 coding sequence is TGTGCCAGCAGTTCTCCAGCGAACTATGGCTACACCTTC.

This chain links TRBV20-1 with TRBJ1-1; no reliable D call. With 0 bases removed from V and 10 bases from J, the gap between germline ends came to 15 bases. The CDR3 spans 13 residues. Germline V gives CDR1 DFQATT, CDR2 SNEGSKA (reference sequence). The CDR3 reads CSARDPFSGGAFF. In nucleotides, the CDR3 is TGCAGTGCTAGAGATCCTTTCTCTGGAGGAGCTTTCTTT.

The gene calls are TRBV12-3 or TRBV12-4 and TRBJ2-2; D is tentatively TRBD1 or TRBD2 (6 bases each). The CDR3 is made up of 13 amino acids. V lost 9 bases and J lost 6, with 14 bases in between. As DNA, the CDR3 is TGTGCCAGTGCTCCTGGGGGGCCCGGGGAGCTGTTTTTT. Translated: CASAPGGPGELFF.

With regard to this clonotype: Germline and junction disagree at one end, which may indicate a read error. J is TRBJ2-6 and V is TRBV20-1, with a possible D match to TRBD1 (5 bases). The CDR3 sequence is 15 residues long. Germline V gene data show CDR1 as DFQATT and CDR2 as SNEGSKA (reference sequence). The CDR3 bases are TGCAGTGCTAGAGAAACAGGTTATGGGGCCAACGGCCTGACTTTC. It translates to CSARETGYGANGLTF.

This clonotype was observed a few times. J is TRBJ2-2 and V is TRBV14, with D perhaps TRBD1 (5 bases). V gave up 4 bases and J gave up 5 bases, with 14 bases separating them. This CDR3 has 15 residues. Germline V CDR1 and CDR2: SGHDN, FVKESK. CDR3 loop: CASSPTGAVTGELFF. In nucleotides, the CDR3 is TGTGCCAGCAGCCCCACTGGGGCAGTAACCGGGGAGCTGTTTTTT. Together with reference TRBV14 and TRBJ2-2, the CDR3 gives the full variable domain: EAGVTQFPSHSVIEKGQTVTLRCDPISGHDNLYWYRRVMGKEIKFLLHFVKESKQDESGMPNNRFLAERTGGTYSTLKVQPAELEDSGVYFCASSPTGAVTGELFFGEGSRLTVL.

This clonotype was observed many times. In DNA, the CDR3 is TGCGCCAGCAGCCAAGAGGACAGGGGGTATACTGAAGCTTTCTTT. Protein product: CASSQEDRGYTEAFF. The chain links TRBV4-1 to TRBJ1-1; 10 positions agree with TRBD1. Looked up from germline, CDR1 is MGHRA and CDR2 is YSYEKL. V trimming: 0 bases; J trimming: 5 bases; junction bases outside the gene matches: 3. CDR3 size: 15 residues.

The chain uses TRBV10-3 and TRBJ2-1; D not certain. V dropped 4 bases and J dropped 2 bases, with 9 bases sitting between them. The CDR3 is 14 residues long. Looked up from germline, CDR1 is ENHRY and CDR2 is SYGVKD. This chain's CDR3 is CAISGNIAYNEQFF. The CDR3 DNA is TGTGCCATCAGTGGGAACATTGCCTACAATGAGCAGTTCTTC.

The chain combines TRBV10-3 with TRBJ2-1; 8 bases map to TRBD2. This CDR3 contains 13 residues. V lost 7 bases to trimming and J lost 6 bases; unmatched junction nucleotides: 5. CDR1 is ENHRY and CDR2 is SYGVKD in the germline V gene. Written as DNA, the CDR3 is TGTGCCATCACAGCGGGAGCTGTCAATGAGCAGTTCTTC. Encoded protein: CAITAGAVNEQFF.

The chain joins TRBV6-5 to TRBJ2-3; tentative D call: TRBD2 (6 bases). Trimming stripped 6 bases from V and 2 bases from J, with 15 bases between. This CDR3 is 15 amino acids long. The germline CDR1 and CDR2 sequences are MNHEY and SVGAGI. CDR3 nucleotide sequence: TGTGCCAGCAGCTACGGGGGAATTGACACAGATACGCAGTATTTT. It is translated as CASSYGGIDTDTQYF.

In this sample, this clonotype turned up a few times. The chain is built from TRBV20-1 and TRBJ2-3, with 7 bases matching TRBD2. Germline lookup yields CDR1 DFQATT and CDR2 SNEGSKA (reference sequence). J gave up 6 bases and V 1 base, and 10 bases lay outside the gene matches. The CDR3 runs to 15 residues. CDR3 DNA sequence: TGCAGTGCTAGAGGATGGCTAGCGGATCTCGATACGCAGTATTTT. Translated, it gives CSARGWLADLDTQYF.

This clonotype was seen only a few times. The chain uses TRBV20-1 and TRBJ2-7; no clear D. The ends were cut back, 3 bases at V and 6 bases at J, with 15 bases in the middle. Germline V gene lookup returns CDR1 DFQATT and CDR2 SNEGSKA (reference sequence). The CDR3 extends over 13 amino acids. The CDR3 spells CSARFTGFGEQYF. The CDR3, as DNA: TGCAGTGCTAGGTTCACGGGTTTTGGCGAGCAGTACTTC.

This clonotype was counted a few times. V gene TRBV9 combines with J gene TRBJ2-6; 7 bases are a match to TRBD1. V dropped 0 bases and J dropped 0; count of bases not matched to a gene: 3. The CDR3 loop spans 17 amino acids. The germline V gene has CDR1 SGDLS and CDR2 YYNGEE. The CDR3 reads CASSVVQGLSGANVLTF. CDR3 DNA: TGTGCCAGCAGCGTAGTACAGGGGCTCTCTGGGGCCAACGTCCTGACTTTC. Combining the CDR3 with reference TRBV9 and TRBJ2-6 gives the whole variable domain DSGVTQTPKHLITATGQRVTLRCSPRSGDLSVYWYQQSLDQGLQFLIQYYNGEERAKGNILERFSAQQFPDLHSELNLSSLELGDSALYFCASSVVQGLSGANVLTFGAGSRLTVL.